The 29 T cell receptor beta chains given below trace back to one sample, sequenced in a study of T cell responses to AZD1222 COVID-19 vaccine. The repertoire was sequenced with immunoSEQ multiplex PCR; TCRdb's copy has only in-frame clones and lacks some. The sample comprises around 99,000 clones, around 90% of which are singletons, and approximately 7% rests with the top ten. The input for sequencing was peripheral blood, taken on day 0 of AZD1222 vaccination. These receptors came from an adult in good health.

This clone was seen once. The V and J genes are TRBV11-3 and TRBJ2-7; D ambiguous. This CDR3 is built from 15 residues. Germline V CDR1 and CDR2: SGHNT, YENEEA. Trimming took off 2 bases at V and 2 bases at J, with 13 bases between the two ends. DNA of the CDR3: TGTGCCAGCAGCTTATGGCCCGTACTACCCTACGAGCAGTACTTC. Its translation is CASSLWPVLPYEQYF.

Note on this clone: The sample has other DNA sequences that encode this CDR3 too. CDR3 sequence reads: CASSLGTGELFF. CDR3 in DNA: TGTGCCAGCAGCTTAGGTACCGGGGAGCTGTTTTTT. The rearrangement uses TRBV7-3 and TRBJ2-2; the D is unclear. V gave up 2 bases and J gave up 5 bases, with 3 bases separating them. In germline, CDR1 is SGHTA, CDR2 FQGTGA. CDR3 size: 12 residues.

The chain employs TRBV6-5 and TRBJ1-3; D is uncertain. V was shortened by 0 bases and J by 0 bases, with 9 bases between the two germline ends. Germline CDR1 is MNHEY and CDR2 is SVGAGI. This CDR3 is 16 amino acids long. The CDR3 DNA reads as TGTGCCAGCAGTTACTCCACACTCGTCTCTGGAAACACCATATATTTT. Residues: CASSYSTLVSGNTIYF.

The rearrangement links TRBV2 to TRBJ2-3, with 8 nucleotides matching TRBD1. J gave up 6 bases and V 1 base, and 6 bases lay outside the gene matches. This CDR3 is built from 15 residues. CDR1 and CDR2 from the germline V gene are SNHLY and FYNNEI. The CDR3 DNA follows: TGTGCCAGCAGTGAAGGACAGGGGTATGGGGATACGCAGTATTTT. The encoded protein is CASSEGQGYGDTQYF.

The J gene is TRBJ2-2, the V gene TRBV5-4; 10 positions match TRBD2. Trimming removed 0 bases from V and 5 bases from J; junction bases left unmatched: 10. Looked up from germline, CDR1 is SGHNT and CDR2 is YYREEE (reference sequence). This CDR3 has 18 residues. The DNA for the CDR3 is TGTGCCAGCAGCTTGGTTGTCTTAGCGGGAGGTTGGACCGGGGAGCTGTTTTTT. Translating it yields CASSLVVLAGGWTGELFF.

This sequence joins TRBV7-9 and TRBJ1-2; 8 positions agree with TRBD1. The J segment lost 4 bases and the V segment lost 5 bases, leaving 9 bases of the junction unmatched. Germline V gene sequence: CDR1 SEHNR, CDR2 FQNEAQ (reference sequence). This CDR3 is built from 15 residues. The CDR3 nucleotides read TGTGCCAGCAGCATCGGACAGGGCTCTCCCTATGGCTACACCTTC. Amino acid sequence: CASSIGQGSPYGYTF.

The chain uses TRBV6-5 and TRBJ2-2; D not resolved. This CDR3 comprises 14 residues. Germline loops: CDR1 MNHEY, CDR2 SVGAGI. V was clipped by 6 bases and J by 4 bases, with 12 bases between them. Here the CDR3 DNA reads TGTGCCAGCAGCCACGCGCGAGGCACCGGGGAGCTGTTTTTT. Translation: CASSHARGTGELFF.

The V and J genes are TRBV6-5 and TRBJ1-5; D remains unclear. Trimming left V 4 bases short and J 7 bases short, with 8 bases between. Germline V gene data show CDR1 as MNHEY and CDR2 as SVGAGI. This CDR3 is built from 12 residues. CDR3 nucleotide sequence: TGTGCCAGCAGTTCCCCCGGCCAGCCCCAGCATTTT. Amino acids: CASSSPGQPQHF.

The rearrangement uses TRBV28 and TRBJ2-7; D gene ambiguous. V lost 4 bases and J lost 1, with 17 bases in between. Germline V gene data show CDR1 as MDHEN and CDR2 as SYDVKM. The CDR3 covers 16 residues. The CDR3 here is CASSYPADPGSYEQYF. Written as DNA, the CDR3 is TGTGCCAGCAGTTATCCTGCCGATCCAGGTTCCTACGAGCAGTACTTC.

The rearrangement links TRBV28 to TRBJ2-7; 11 positions agree with TRBD2. From germline, CDR1 is MDHEN and CDR2 SYDVKM. The CDR3 covers 15 residues. Trimming removed 6 bases from V and 2 bases from J; junction bases left unmatched: 6. The DNA for the CDR3 is TGTGCCAGCAGCCCCGGGACTAGCGGCACCTACGAGCAGTACTTC. Its protein is CASSPGTSGTYEQYF.

Ten or more counts support this clone. This sequence joins TRBV2 and TRBJ1-3, with D perhaps TRBD1 (6 bases). The CDR3 is made up of 18 amino acids. Germline CDR1 is SNHLY and CDR2 is FYNNEI. V lost 5 bases and J 0 bases, leaving 20 bases between the germline ends. In DNA form, the CDR3 reads TGTGCCAGCAGTCGCCCAGGGGTCCGGGGGCACTCTGGAAACACCATATATTTT. Translation gives CASSRPGVRGHSGNTIYF.

The V and J genes are TRBV5-1 and TRBJ2-2, with D perhaps matching TRBD2 (5 bases). With 5 bases removed from V and 1 base from J, the gap between germline ends came to 9 bases. CDR1 and CDR2 (germline): SGHRS, YFSETQ. The CDR3 runs 14 residues. CDR3 in amino acids: CASRPGKNTGELFF. The CDR3 region has the DNA TGCGCCAGCAGACCCGGGAAGAACACCGGGGAGCTGTTTTTT.

The chain carries TRBV5-1 and TRBJ2-7; TRBD2 aligns across 7 bases. The ends lost 2 bases at V and 6 bases at J; junction bases unmatched: 14. This CDR3 contains 16 residues. Per the germline V gene, CDR1 is SGHRS and CDR2 is YFSETQ. The CDR3 reads CASSFVSTSSPTEQYF. The CDR3 DNA reads as TGCGCCAGCAGCTTCGTTTCGACTAGCAGCCCTACCGAGCAGTACTTC.

This chain uses TRBV28 with TRBJ2-1, with 12 bases that match TRBD1. The CDR3 is 15 amino acids. CDR1 and CDR2 (germline): MDHEN, SYDVKM. The V segment lost 6 bases and the J segment 8 bases; nucleotides outside the gene matches: 8. The CDR3 DNA reads as TGTGCCAGCAGACCGGGACAGGGGGCATTCGATGAGCAGTTCTTC. It is translated as CASRPGQGAFDEQFF.

The J gene is TRBJ2-1, the V gene TRBV28; 9 bases line up with TRBD1. In germline, CDR1 is MDHEN, CDR2 SYDVKM. The V and J ends lost 6 bases and 2 bases, in that order; junction bases with no gene match: 5. The length of the CDR3 is 15 residues. The CDR3 here is CASSLQGAAYNEQFF. In DNA form, the CDR3 reads TGTGCCAGCAGCTTACAGGGGGCTGCCTACAATGAGCAGTTCTTC.

The CDR3 sequence: CASSYWVGEVYEQYF. Written as DNA, the CDR3 is TGTGCCAGCAGTTACTGGGTCGGAGAAGTCTACGAGCAGTACTTC. The chain is built from TRBV6-5 and TRBJ2-7; the D is unclear. Between the trimmed V and J ends, which lost 1 base and 3 bases, there was a span of 13 bases. Germline CDR1 MNHEY, CDR2 SVGAGI. This CDR3 has 15 amino acids.

The chain recombines TRBV20-1 with TRBJ2-1; TRBD1 matches 7 bases. This CDR3 has 16 amino acids. CDR1 DFQATT and CDR2 SNEGSKA come from the germline V gene (reference sequence). J lost 0 bases, V lost 3 bases, and 8 bases had no gene match. The DNA of the CDR3 is TGCAGTGCTAGTATTAGGGGGCCAAGCTCCTACAATGAGCAGTTCTTC. Amino acids: CSASIRGPSSYNEQFF.

The chain joins TRBV19 to TRBJ2-5, with 10 bases aligning to TRBD2. The CDR3 covers 16 residues. Looked up from germline, CDR1 is LNHDA and CDR2 is SQIVND (reference sequence). V shed 6 bases, J shed 4 bases, and the junction held 11 bases outside the gene matches. The CDR3 bases are TGTGCCAGTAGCCCCGGGAGGGTAGCGGGAGGAGAGACCCAGTACTTC. Protein sequence: CASSPGRVAGGETQYF.

The V and J genes are TRBV7-6 and TRBJ2-1, with D possibly matching TRBD1 (6 bases). The germline V gene encodes CDR1 SGHVS and CDR2 FNYEAQ. The CDR3 is 16 amino acids. The germline V and J ends were trimmed by 1 base and 6 bases, with 16 bases remaining between them. The CDR3 DNA reads as TGTGCCAGCAGCTTAGGGGGCAGGACAGTAACCAATGAGCAGTTCTTC. Translated, it gives CASSLGGRTVTNEQFF. Filled out from reference TRBV7-6 and TRBJ2-1, the complete variable domain reads GAGVSQSPRYKVTKRGQDVALRCDPISGHVSLYWYRQALGQGPEFLTYFNYEAQQDKSGLPNDRFSAERPEGSISTLTIQRTEQRDSAMYRCASSLGGRTVTNEQFFGPGTRLTVL.

The chain couples TRBV3-1 (or the pseudogene TRBV3-2) to TRBJ1-1; TRBD1 is a possible D gene (6 bases). The CDR3 loop spans 13 amino acids. Trimming took 4 bases from V and 8 from J, leaving 14 bases between them. Germline lookup yields CDR1 LGHDT and CDR2 YNNKEL (reference sequence). This CDR3 reads CASSLTGQGEAFF. As DNA, the CDR3 is TGTGCCAGCAGCCTAACAGGGCAGGGCGAAGCTTTCTTT.

The chain is built from TRBV9 and TRBJ2-2; the match to TRBD2 covers 7 bases. The CDR3 contains 14 residues. The ends lost 3 bases at V and 5 bases at J; junction bases unmatched: 4. Germline loops: CDR1 SGDLS, CDR2 YYNGEE. The CDR3 reads CASSGLSGTGELFF. The CDR3 DNA follows: TGTGCCAGCAGCGGACTTAGCGGGACCGGGGAGCTGTTTTTT.

This chain uses TRBV11-2 with TRBJ1-5; a possible D gene is TRBD1 (6 bases). Germline V gene sequence: CDR1 SGHAT, CDR2 FQNNGV. With 5 bases removed from V and 6 bases from J, the gap between germline ends came to 17 bases. This CDR3 has 15 residues. The CDR3 coding sequence is TGTGCCAGCAGCCTCAGTCCGGGGGCAGGTCAGCCCCAGCATTTT. This translates into CASSLSPGAGQPQHF.

The CDR3 coding sequence is TGTGCCAGCAGCCAGGGACGGGCGAACACCGGGGAGCTGTTTTTT. It translates to CASSQGRANTGELFF. The chain is built from TRBV14 and TRBJ2-2; perhaps D is TRBD1 or TRBD2 (5 bases each). The CDR3 is made up of 15 amino acids. Between the trimmed V and J ends, which lost 3 bases and 0 bases, there was a span of 8 bases. Germline V lookup: CDR1 SGHDN, CDR2 FVKESK.

The chain has TRBV5-1 and TRBJ1-5, with 9 bases matching TRBD1. CDR1 SGHRS and CDR2 YFSETQ come from the germline V gene. J was trimmed by 5 bases and V by 3 bases; bases with no gene match: 3. CDR3 length equals 14 residues. CDR3: CASSSGDRDQPQHF. CDR3 nucleotides: TGCGCCAGCAGCTCAGGGGACAGGGATCAGCCCCAGCATTTT.

The V gene is TRBV5-1, the J gene TRBJ2-7; the match to TRBD2 covers 10 bases. V was pared by 7 bases and J by 7 bases, with 17 bases of the junction left unmatched. From germline, CDR1 is SGHRS and CDR2 YFSETQ. CDR3 length: 16 residues. CDR3 region: CASGEGAAGGAREQYF. The CDR3 DNA reads TGCGCCAGCGGGGAGGGCGCAGCGGGAGGGGCACGAGAGCAGTACTTC.

V gene TRBV7-9 combines with J gene TRBJ1-2; 8 bases align to TRBD1. Per the germline V gene, CDR1 is SEHNR and CDR2 is FQNEAQ (reference sequence). V lost 1 base, J lost 5 bases, and 6 bases stayed unmatched. This CDR3 comprises 15 residues. The CDR3 sequence: CASSLEQTGAYGYTF. The DNA of the CDR3 is TGTGCCAGCAGCTTAGAGCAGACAGGGGCGTATGGCTACACCTTC.

The chain has TRBV30 and TRBJ2-7; 7 nucleotides align to TRBD2. J gave up 6 bases and V 2 bases, and 13 bases lay outside the gene matches. Germline-derived CDR1 and CDR2 are GTSNPN and SVGIG (reference sequence). This CDR3 comprises 15 residues. Here the CDR3 DNA reads TGTGCCTGGAGTTCAGGGAGGGTCTTACGCGCCGAGCAGTACTTC. Protein product: CAWSSGRVLRAEQYF.

This clone was seen just once. This rearrangement joins TRBV6-1 to TRBJ2-1; possible D gene TRBD1, 6 bases. Per the germline V gene, CDR1 is MNHNS and CDR2 is SASEGT. Trimming took 3 bases from V and 4 from J, leaving 7 bases between them. The CDR3 contains 13 residues. Here the CDR3 reads CASSEQGYNEQFF. In nucleotides, the CDR3 is TGTGCCAGCAGTGAGCAGGGGTACAATGAGCAGTTCTTC.

The V call is TRBV27, the J call TRBJ1-5; the match to TRBD1 covers 9 bases. V lost 5 bases and J lost 5; bases outside the gene matches: 7. Germline V lookup: CDR1 MNHEY, CDR2 SMNVEV (reference sequence). This CDR3 is 15 amino acids long. The CDR3 loop is CASSRTGDQYQPQHF. The CDR3 nucleotides are TGTGCCAGCAGTCGGACAGGGGATCAATATCAGCCCCAGCATTTT.